This T cell receptor beta chain was sequenced during a study of T-cell memory formation after mild COVID-19 (dated by TCRdb to 2020 to 2022). Notes on the research overall: TCR sequence clusters from the two donors were found to be largely donor specific. The cohort was made up of two young adult volunteers, one female and one male, who were previously healthy. T-cell clones expanding and contracting after mild COVID-19 in two donors were tracked by longitudinal TCRalpha and TCRbeta repertoire sequencing.

CDR1 and CDR2, looked up from the germline V gene (reference sequence), are DFQATT and SNEGSKA. The CDR3 holds 12 amino acids from the cysteine to the phenylalanine. Solely the CDR3 DNA is kept, with 36 bases framed from the first base. V is clipped by 0 bases and J by 6 bases, and the sequence between their germline boundaries is 6 bases long. There are a few counts of this clonotype. The antigen it recognizes is unknown. There are no base qualities to consult, and no much larger clone falls within one base. Broader findings and caveats from the paper: Some responding clones were found in pre-infection memory, which suggests that pre-existing cross-reactive memory T cells took part in the SARS-CoV-2 response. The second-wave clones that peaked on day 37 were not confirmed to be SARS-CoV-2 specific. Only a couple of mild cases were covered by the study, and larger cohorts that include severe cases with pre-infection samples were considered necessary. Contracting CD4+ clones were found mainly in CM and EM memory subsets, while CD8+ clones were enriched in EMRA. Clones contracting from day 15 to 85 had balanced CD4/CD8 phenotypes, while a second wave expanding from day 15 to 37 was biased towards CD4+.

The sequencing machine was an Illumina NovaSeq 6000. TCRalpha and TCRbeta cDNA libraries were constructed by 5'RACE with constant-segment primers, with sample barcodes and unique molecular identifiers being introduced. RNA was extracted from every sample with Trizol reagent. The libraries were amplified in two PCR steps, and the second step added a second sample barcode and Illumina TruSeq adapters. Libraries were sequenced on an Illumina NovaSeq with 2 x 150 bp paired-end reads. The original methods were these. Reads were demultiplexed and collapsed into UMI-guided consensus sequences with migec v1.2.7. Using mixcr v2.1.11, UMI consensuses were aligned to TRA and TRB V and J templates and then assembled into clonotypes. A clonotype was counted as expanded or contracted only if both edgeR and NoisET called the change significant, with noise models trained on biological replicates. For edgeR calls, the thresholds were a false discovery rate-adjusted p below 0.01 and a log2 fold-change of 1. As an exploratory analysis of dynamics, PCA with hierarchical clustering was applied to max-normalized trajectories of the 1000 most abundant clonotypes. Each responding clone was given a CD4 or CD8 phenotype based on the CD4+ and CD8+ repertoires, which had been sequenced separately. TCRdb redid the processing of the public reads, applying fastp at Q25 and MiXCR, and retained in-frame beta chains. Each CDR3 protein appears once, grouped with its most common genes and DNA. The V and J calls and clone size come from TCRdb's table, not from the authors' own analysis. Across this sample there are 250,000 to 350,000 distinct CDR3 sequences, with approximately 20% seen only once. The biggest ten clones account for 20% to 25% of the sample.

PBMCs were isolated by Ficoll-Paque density gradient centrifugation. The material sequenced was PBMCs or a T cell subset sorted from them (not recorded which). Recombination joined TRBV20-1 with TRBJ1-5, with the D gene call left open. This receptor was identified in a young man who had mild COVID-19 (a few samples of this study predate the infection). The sample titles of this study are shuffled in the database, so cell type and time point are left out; the donor was told from shared clones. The CDR3 sequence is CSARDRGQPQHF. In nucleotide form, the sequence is TGCAGTGCTAGAGATCGAGGTCAGCCCCAGCATTTT.